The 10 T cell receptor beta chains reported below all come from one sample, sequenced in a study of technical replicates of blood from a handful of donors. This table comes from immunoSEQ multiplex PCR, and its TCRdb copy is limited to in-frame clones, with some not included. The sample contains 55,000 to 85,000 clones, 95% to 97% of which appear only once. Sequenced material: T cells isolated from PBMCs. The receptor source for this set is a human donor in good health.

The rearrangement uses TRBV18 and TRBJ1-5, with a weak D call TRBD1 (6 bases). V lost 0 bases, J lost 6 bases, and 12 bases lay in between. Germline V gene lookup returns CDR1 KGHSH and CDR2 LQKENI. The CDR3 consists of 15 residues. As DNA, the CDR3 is TGTGCCAGCTCACCACCTAACAGGGAGGGTCAGCCCCAGCATTTT. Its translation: CASSPPNREGQPQHF.

The CDR3 here is CASSPRQTLRTGELFF. Written as DNA, the CDR3 is TGTGCCAGCAGCCCCCGACAGACCCTTCGCACCGGGGAGCTGTTTTTT. This chain links TRBV11-3 with TRBJ2-2, with D possibly being TRBD1 (5 bases). Germline lookup yields CDR1 SGHNT and CDR2 YENEEA. The V and J ends lost 5 bases and 4 bases respectively, with 17 bases between them. The length of the CDR3 is 16 residues.

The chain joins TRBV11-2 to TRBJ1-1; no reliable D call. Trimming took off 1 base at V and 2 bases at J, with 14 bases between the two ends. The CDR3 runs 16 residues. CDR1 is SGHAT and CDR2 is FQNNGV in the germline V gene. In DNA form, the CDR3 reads TGTGCCAGCAGCTTAGGTAGGAGCCGCCTCAACACTGAAGCTTTCTTT. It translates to CASSLGRSRLNTEAFF.

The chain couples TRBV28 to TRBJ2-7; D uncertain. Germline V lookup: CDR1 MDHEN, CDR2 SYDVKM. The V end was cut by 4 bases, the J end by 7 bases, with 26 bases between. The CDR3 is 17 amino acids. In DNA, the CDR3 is TGTGCCAGCAGTTCCAACTCCCCCTTTGGTAGCTGGAAGGAGCAGTACTTC. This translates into CASSSNSPFGSWKEQYF.

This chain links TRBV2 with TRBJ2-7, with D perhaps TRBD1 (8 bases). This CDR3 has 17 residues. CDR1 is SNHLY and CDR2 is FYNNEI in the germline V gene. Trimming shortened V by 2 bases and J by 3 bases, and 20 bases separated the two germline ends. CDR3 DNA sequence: TGTGCCAGCAGTGAAACAGCCGACAGGGGAGGGAGCTACGAGCAGTACTTC. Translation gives CASSETADRGGSYEQYF.

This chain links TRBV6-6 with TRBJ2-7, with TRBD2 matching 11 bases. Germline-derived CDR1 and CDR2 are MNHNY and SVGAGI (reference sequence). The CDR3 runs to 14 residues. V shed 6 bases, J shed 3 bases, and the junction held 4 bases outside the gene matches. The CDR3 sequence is CASRAGLAGYEQYF. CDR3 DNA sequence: TGTGCCAGCAGAGCCGGACTAGCGGGCTACGAGCAGTACTTC.

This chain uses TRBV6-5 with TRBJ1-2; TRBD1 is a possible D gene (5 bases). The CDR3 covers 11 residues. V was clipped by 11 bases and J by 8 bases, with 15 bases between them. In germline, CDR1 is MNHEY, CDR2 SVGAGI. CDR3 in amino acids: CAAIGGEGYTF. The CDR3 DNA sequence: TGTGCCGCCATCGGGGGGGAGGGCTACACCTTC.

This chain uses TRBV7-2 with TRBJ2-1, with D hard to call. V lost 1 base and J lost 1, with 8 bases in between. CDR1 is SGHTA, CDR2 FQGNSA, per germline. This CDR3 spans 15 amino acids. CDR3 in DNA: TGTGCCAGCAGCTTAGATAGCTCATCCTACAATGAGCAGTTCTTC. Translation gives CASSLDSSSYNEQFF. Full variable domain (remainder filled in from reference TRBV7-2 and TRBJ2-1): GAGVSQSPSNKVTEKGKDVELRCDPISGHTALYWYRQSLGQGLEFLIYFQGNSAPDKSGLPSDRFSAERTGGSVSTLTIQRTQQEDSAVYLCASSLDSSSYNEQFFGPGTRLTVL.

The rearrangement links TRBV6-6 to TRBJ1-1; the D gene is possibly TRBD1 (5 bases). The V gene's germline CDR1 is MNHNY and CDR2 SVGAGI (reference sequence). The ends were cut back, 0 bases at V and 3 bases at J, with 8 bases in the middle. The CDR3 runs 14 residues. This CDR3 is CASSYSTRDTEAFF. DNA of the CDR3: TGTGCCAGCAGTTACTCGACCAGGGACACTGAAGCTTTCTTT.

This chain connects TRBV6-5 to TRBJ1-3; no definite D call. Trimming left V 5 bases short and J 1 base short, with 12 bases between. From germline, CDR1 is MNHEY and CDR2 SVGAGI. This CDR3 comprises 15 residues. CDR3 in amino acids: CASSASLTSGNTIYF. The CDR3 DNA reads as TGTGCCAGCAGTGCTTCTCTTACATCTGGAAACACCATATATTTT.